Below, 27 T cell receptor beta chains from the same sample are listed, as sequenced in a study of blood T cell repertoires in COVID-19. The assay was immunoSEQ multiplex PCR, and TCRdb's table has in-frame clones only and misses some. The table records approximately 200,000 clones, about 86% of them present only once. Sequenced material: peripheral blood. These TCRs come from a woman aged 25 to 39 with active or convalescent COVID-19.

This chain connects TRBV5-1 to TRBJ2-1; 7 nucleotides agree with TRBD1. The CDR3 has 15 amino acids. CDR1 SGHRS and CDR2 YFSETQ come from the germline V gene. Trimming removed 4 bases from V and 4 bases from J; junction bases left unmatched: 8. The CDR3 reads CASSRTGQEYNEQFF. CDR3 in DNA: TGCGCCAGCAGCCGGACAGGACAAGAATACAATGAGCAGTTCTTC.

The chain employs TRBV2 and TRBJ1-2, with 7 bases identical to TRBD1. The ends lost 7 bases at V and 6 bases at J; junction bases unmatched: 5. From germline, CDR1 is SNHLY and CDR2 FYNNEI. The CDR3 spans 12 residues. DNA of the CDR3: TGTGCCAGCATTCGAACAGGGGATGGCTACACCTTC. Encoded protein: CASIRTGDGYTF.

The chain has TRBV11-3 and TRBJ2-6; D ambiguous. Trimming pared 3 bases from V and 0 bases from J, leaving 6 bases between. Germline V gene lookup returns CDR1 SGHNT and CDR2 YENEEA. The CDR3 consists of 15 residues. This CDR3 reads CASSFSYSGANVLTF. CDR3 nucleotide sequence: TGTGCCAGCAGCTTTTCCTACTCTGGGGCCAACGTCCTGACTTTC.

The CDR3 protein is CASSTGQGLRNQPQHF. The CDR3 nucleotides are TGTGCCAGCAGCACCGGACAGGGGCTTCGCAATCAGCCCCAGCATTTT. V gene TRBV5-8 combines with J gene TRBJ1-5; 9 positions agree with TRBD1. Germline V CDR1 and CDR2: SGHTS, YDEGEE. There are 16 residues in the CDR3. Trimming removed 4 bases from V and 2 bases from J; junction bases left unmatched: 7.

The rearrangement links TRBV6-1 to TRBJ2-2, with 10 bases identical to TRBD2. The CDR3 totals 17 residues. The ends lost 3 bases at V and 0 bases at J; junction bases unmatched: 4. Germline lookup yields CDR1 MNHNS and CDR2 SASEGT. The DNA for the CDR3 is TGTGCCAGCAGTGATGGACTAGCGGCCGCGAACACCGGGGAGCTGTTTTTT. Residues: CASSDGLAAANTGELFF.

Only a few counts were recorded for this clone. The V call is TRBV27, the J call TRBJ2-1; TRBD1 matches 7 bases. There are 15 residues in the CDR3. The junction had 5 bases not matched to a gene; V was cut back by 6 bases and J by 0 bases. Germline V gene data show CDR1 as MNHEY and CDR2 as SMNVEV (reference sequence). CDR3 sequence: CASSQTGSSYNEQFF. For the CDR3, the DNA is TGTGCCAGCAGCCAGACAGGGAGCTCCTACAATGAGCAGTTCTTC.

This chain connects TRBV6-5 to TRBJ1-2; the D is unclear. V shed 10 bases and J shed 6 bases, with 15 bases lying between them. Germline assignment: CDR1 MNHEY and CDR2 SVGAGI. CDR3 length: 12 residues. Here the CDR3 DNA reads TGTGCCACGTCAGAGGGCCTCGATGGCTACACCTTC. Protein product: CATSEGLDGYTF.

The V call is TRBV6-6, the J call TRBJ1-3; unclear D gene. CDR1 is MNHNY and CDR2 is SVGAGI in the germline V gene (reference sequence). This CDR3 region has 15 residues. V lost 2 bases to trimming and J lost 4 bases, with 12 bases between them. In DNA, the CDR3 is TGTGCCAGCAGTTACAGTGAGAGGAGGGGAAACACCATATATTTT. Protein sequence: CASSYSERRGNTIYF.

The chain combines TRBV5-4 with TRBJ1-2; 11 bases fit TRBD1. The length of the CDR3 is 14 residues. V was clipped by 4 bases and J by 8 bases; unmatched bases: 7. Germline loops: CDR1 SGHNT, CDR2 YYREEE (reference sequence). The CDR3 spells CASSTGQGARGYTF. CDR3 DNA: TGTGCCAGCAGCACAGGACAGGGGGCACGGGGCTACACCTTC.

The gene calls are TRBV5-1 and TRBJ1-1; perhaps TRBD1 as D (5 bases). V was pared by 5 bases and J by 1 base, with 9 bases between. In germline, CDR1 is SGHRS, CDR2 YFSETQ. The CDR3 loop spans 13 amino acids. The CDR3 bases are TGCGCCAGCAGAGACCAGGGGAACACTGAAGCTTTCTTT. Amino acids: CASRDQGNTEAFF. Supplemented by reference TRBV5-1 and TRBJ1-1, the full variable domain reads KAGVTQTPRYLIKTRGQQVTLSCSPISGHRSVSWYQQTPGQGLQFLFEYFSETQRNKGNFPGRFSGRQFSNSRSEMNVSTLELGDSALYLCASRDQGNTEAFFGQGTRLTVV.

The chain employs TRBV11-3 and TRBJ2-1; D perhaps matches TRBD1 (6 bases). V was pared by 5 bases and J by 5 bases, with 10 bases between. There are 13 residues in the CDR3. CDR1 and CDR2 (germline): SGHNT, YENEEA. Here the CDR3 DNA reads TGTGCCAGCAGCCGGGACACCCACAATGAGCAGTTCTTC. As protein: CASSRDTHNEQFF.

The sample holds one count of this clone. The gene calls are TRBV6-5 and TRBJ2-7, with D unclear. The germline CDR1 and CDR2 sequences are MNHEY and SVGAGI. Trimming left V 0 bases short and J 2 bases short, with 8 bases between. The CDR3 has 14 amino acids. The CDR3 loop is CASSYSAIPYEQYF. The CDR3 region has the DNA TGTGCCAGCAGTTACTCGGCCATCCCCTACGAGCAGTACTTC.

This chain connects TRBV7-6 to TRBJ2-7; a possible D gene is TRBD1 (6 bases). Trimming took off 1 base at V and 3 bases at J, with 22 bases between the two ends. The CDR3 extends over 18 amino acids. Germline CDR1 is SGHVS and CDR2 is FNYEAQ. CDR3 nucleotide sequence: TGTGCCAGCAGCTTAGGGGGGCGTGCTACCAAAGCCCTCTACGAGCAGTACTTC. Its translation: CASSLGGRATKALYEQYF.

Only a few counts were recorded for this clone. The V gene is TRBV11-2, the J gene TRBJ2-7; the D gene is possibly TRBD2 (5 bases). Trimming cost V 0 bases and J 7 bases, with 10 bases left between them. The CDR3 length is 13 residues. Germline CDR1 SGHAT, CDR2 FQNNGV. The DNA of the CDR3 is TGTGCCAGCAGCTTAGAGAGGGTCGGGGAGCAGTACTTC. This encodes CASSLERVGEQYF.

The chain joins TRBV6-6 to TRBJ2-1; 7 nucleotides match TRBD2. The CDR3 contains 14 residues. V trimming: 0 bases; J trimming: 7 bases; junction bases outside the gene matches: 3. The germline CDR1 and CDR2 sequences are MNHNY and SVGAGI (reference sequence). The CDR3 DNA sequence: TGTGCCAGCAGTTACTCTTGGGGGGGGAATGAGCAGTTCTTC. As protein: CASSYSWGGNEQFF.

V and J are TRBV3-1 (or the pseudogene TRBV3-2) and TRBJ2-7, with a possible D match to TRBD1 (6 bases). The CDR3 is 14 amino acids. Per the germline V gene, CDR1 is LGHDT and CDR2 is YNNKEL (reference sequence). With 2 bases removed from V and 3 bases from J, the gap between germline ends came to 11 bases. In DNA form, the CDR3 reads TGTGCCAGCAGCCAAAGGACAGTCGTCTACGAGCAGTACTTC. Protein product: CASSQRTVVYEQYF.

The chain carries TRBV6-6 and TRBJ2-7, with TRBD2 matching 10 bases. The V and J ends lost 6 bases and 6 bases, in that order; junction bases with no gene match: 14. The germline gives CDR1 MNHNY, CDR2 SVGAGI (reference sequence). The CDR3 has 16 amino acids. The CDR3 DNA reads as TGTGCCAGCAGCCAAGGAAAGCGGGAGGGCCTTTCCGAGCAGTACTTC. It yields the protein CASSQGKREGLSEQYF.

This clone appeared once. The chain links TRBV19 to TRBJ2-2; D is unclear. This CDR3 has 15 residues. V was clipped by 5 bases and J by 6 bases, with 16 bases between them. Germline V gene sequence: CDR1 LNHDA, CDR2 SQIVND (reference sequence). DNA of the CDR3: TGTGCCAGTAGTCACCCGCAGGCGAAGGCCGGGGAGCTGTTTTTT. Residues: CASSHPQAKAGELFF.

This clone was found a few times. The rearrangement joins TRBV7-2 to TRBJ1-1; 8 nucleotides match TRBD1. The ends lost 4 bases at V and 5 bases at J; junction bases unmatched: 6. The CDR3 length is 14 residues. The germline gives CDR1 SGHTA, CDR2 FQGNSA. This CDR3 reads CASSSSGGQTEAFF. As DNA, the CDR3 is TGTGCCAGCAGCTCCTCAGGGGGCCAGACTGAAGCTTTCTTT.

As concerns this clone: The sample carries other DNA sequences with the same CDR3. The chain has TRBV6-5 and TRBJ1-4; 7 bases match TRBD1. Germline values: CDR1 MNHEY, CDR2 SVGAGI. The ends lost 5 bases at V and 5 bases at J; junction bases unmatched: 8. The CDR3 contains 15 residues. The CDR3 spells CASSPRQGLNEKLFF. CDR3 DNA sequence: TGTGCCAGCAGTCCCCGACAGGGCCTGAATGAAAAACTGTTTTTT.

For the CDR3, the DNA is TGTGCCACCAGACTAGGTATGACGTTCTTC. Translating it yields CATRLGMTFF. The chain has TRBV27 and TRBJ2-1; D is perhaps TRBD2 (6 bases). Trimming left V 10 bases short and J 15 bases short, with 16 bases between. The CDR3 length is 10 residues. Germline CDR1 reads MNHEY; CDR2 reads SMNVEV (reference sequence).

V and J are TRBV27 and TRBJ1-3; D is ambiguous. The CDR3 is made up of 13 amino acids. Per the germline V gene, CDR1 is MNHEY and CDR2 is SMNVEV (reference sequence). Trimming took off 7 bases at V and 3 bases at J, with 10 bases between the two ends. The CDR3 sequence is CASMAMNGNTIYF. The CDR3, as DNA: TGTGCCAGCATGGCCATGAATGGAAACACCATATATTTT.

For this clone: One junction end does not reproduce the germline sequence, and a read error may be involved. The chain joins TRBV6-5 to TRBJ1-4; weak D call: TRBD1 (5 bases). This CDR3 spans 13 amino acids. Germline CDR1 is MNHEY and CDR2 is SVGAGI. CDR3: CASGKDTTEKLFF. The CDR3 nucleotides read TGTGCCAGCGGGAAGGACACTACTGAAAAACTGTTTTTT.

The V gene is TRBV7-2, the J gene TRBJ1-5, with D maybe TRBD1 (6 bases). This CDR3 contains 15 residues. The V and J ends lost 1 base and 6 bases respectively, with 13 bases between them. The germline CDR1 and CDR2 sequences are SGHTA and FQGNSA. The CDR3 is CASSLGRGGVQPQHF. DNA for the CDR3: TGTGCCAGCAGCTTAGGTAGGGGGGGCGTTCAGCCCCAGCATTTT.

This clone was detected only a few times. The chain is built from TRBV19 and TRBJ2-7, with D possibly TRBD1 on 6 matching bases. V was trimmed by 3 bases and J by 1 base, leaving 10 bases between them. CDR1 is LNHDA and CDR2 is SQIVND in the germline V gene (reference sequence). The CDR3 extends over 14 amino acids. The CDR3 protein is CASSIRTESYEQYF. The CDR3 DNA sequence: TGTGCCAGTAGTATCAGGACAGAGTCCTACGAGCAGTACTTC.

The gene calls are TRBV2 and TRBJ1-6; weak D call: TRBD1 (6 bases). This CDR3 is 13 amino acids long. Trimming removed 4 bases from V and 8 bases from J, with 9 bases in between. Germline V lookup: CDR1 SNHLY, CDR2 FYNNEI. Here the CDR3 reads CASSGTAYSPLHF. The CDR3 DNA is TGTGCCAGCAGTGGGACAGCCTATTCACCCCTCCACTTT. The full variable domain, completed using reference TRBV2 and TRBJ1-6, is EPEVTQTPSHQVTQMGQEVILRCVPISNHLYFYWYRQILGQKVEFLVSFYNNEISEKSEIFDDQFSVERPDGSNFTLKIRSTKLEDSAMYFCASSGTAYSPLHFGNGTRLTVT.

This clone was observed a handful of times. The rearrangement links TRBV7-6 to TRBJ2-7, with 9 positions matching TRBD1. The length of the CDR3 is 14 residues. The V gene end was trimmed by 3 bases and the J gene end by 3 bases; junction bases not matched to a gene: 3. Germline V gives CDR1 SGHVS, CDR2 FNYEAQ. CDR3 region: CASSFGQGSYEQYF. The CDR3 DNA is TGTGCCAGCAGCTTCGGACAGGGGAGCTACGAGCAGTACTTC. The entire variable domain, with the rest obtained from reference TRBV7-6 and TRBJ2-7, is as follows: GAGVSQSPRYKVTKRGQDVALRCDPISGHVSLYWYRQALGQGPEFLTYFNYEAQQDKSGLPNDRFSAERPEGSISTLTIQRTEQRDSAMYRCASSFGQGSYEQYFGPGTRLTVT.